These T cell receptor beta chains were read from a single sample in a study of response to subunit inactivated influenza vaccine. TCRdb re-called the RT-PCR reads with MiXCR, one entry per CDR3 protein. The sample contains around 850,000 distinct CDR3 sequences, around a sixth of which appear only once. The source material was PBMCs from blood, sampled 5 to 6 days after vaccination. The source of these receptors is a man aged 45-65 years who received an inactivated influenza vaccine. Both conserved end residues are part of each CDR3. D genes are given only for firm matches. Expanded clones are given a class, and other clones once, few, many or no size at all.

TRBV6-1	TRBJ2-3	TRBD2	few	CASSRTSGGAGSSTDTQYF	TGTGCCAGCAGTCGTACTAGCGGGGGGGCTGGCTCTAGCACAGATACGCAGTATTTT
TRBV9	TRBJ2-1	TRBD2	few	CASSHSGGAGQFF	TGTGCCAGCAGCCATAGCGGGGGGGCGGGTCAGTTCTTC
TRBV6-2/TRBV6-3	TRBJ2-6	TRBD2	.	CASSYWLAGYSGANVLTF	TGTGCCAGCAGTTACTGGCTAGCGGGATACTCTGGGGCCAACGTCCTGACTTTC
TRBV18	TRBJ2-2	.	few	CASSPFGSTGELFF	TGTGCCAGCTCACCATTTGGGTCGACCGGGGAGCTGTTTTTT
TRBV24-1	TRBJ2-1	TRBD2	many	CATSEGLAGGGHEQFF	TGTGCCACCAGTGAGGGACTAGCGGGGGGCGGGCATGAGCAGTTCTTC
TRBV4-3	TRBJ2-7	.	.	CASSQLTPPYEQYF	TGCGCCAGCAGCCAACTTACACCTCCCTACGAGCAGTACTTC
TRBV20-1	TRBJ2-4	.	many	CSARVSGLAKNIQYF	TGCAGTGCTAGAGTGTCAGGGCTCGCCAAAAACATTCAGTACTTC
TRBV19	TRBJ2-4	TRBD1	.	CASSPRQGLTKNIQYF	TGTGCCAGTAGTCCCCGACAGGGGTTAACCAAAAACATTCAGTACTTC
TRBV27	TRBJ1-4	TRBD1	.	CASSLLGTGNANEKLFF	TGTGCCAGCAGTTTATTGGGGACAGGGAACGCGAATGAAAAACTGTTTTTT
TRBV12-3/TRBV12-4	TRBJ2-1	.	many	CASGRGNEQFF	TGTGCCAGCGGCAGGGGAAATGAGCAGTTCTTC
TRBV20-1	TRBJ2-7	.	few	CSARGLDSYEQYF	TGCAGTGCCAGAGGTCTGGACTCCTACGAGCAGTACTTC
TRBV15	TRBJ2-7	TRBD2	few	CATSRDGGSYEQYF	TGTGCCACCAGCAGGGACGGGGGGTCCTACGAGCAGTACTTC
TRBV24-1	TRBJ2-7	TRBD2	.	CATGLAGMNEQYF	TGTGCCACCGGACTAGCGGGGATGAACGAGCAGTACTTC
TRBV6-6	TRBJ1-4	.	.	CASKKEYNEKLFF	TGTGCCAGCAAAAAGGAATATAATGAAAAACTGTTTTTT
TRBV28	TRBJ2-7	TRBD2	.	CASSLPSGSNEQYF	TGTGCCAGCAGTTTACCTAGCGGGAGCAACGAGCAGTACTTC
TRBV5-1	TRBJ1-1	.	few	CASSPGGAYTEAFF	TGCGCCAGCAGCCCGGGGGGTGCGTACACTGAAGCTTTCTTT